Sequencing of this TCR beta chain was carried out in a study of T cell responses to AZD1222 COVID-19 vaccine. A word on this clone: Its antigen remains unknown.

Study-wide results and limits: Spike-wide vaccine-associated CD4 TCRs dominated at 160-218 and 743-854. Nearly half of spike-specific TCRs reportedly target unmutated variant regions. Recipients of two AZD1222 doses showed rising Spike-specific TCR breadth and depth. The sample set comprised mostly white British donors with more females, and clonal diversity was possibly underestimated.

Germline V gene sequence: CDR1 MDHEN, CDR2 SYDVKM. Trimming removed 6 bases at V and 3 bases at J, with 17 bases between. The CDR3 consists of 16 residues. The protocol was immunoSEQ multiplex PCR, while the TCRdb copy is restricted to in-frame clones and leaves out a portion. Of about 100,000 clones in the sample, about 89% are singletons; the top ten hold around 4.4%. This rearrangement joins TRBV28 to TRBJ1-4; possibly TRBD1 for D (5 bases). This clonotype was obtained from an adult in good health. Here the sequenced sample was peripheral blood, taken on day 0 of MenACWY control vaccination. This CDR3 is CASRPETAGANEKLFF. Written as DNA, the CDR3 is TGTGCCAGCAGACCGGAAACAGCGGGGGCTAATGAAAAACTGTTTTTT.